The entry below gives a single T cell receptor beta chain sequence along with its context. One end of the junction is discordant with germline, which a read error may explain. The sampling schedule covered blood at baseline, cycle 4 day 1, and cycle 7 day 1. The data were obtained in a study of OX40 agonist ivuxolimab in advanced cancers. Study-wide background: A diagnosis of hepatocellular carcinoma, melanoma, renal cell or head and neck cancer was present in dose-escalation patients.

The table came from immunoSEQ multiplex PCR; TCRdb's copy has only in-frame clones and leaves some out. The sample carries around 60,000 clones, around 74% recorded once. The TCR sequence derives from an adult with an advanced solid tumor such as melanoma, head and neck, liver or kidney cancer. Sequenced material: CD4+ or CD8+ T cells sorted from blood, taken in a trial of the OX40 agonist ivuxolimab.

For the CDR3, the DNA is TGTGCCAGCAGCCTAACGGGAAATGAGCAGTTCTTC. Translated, it gives CASSLTGNEQFF. The gene calls are TRBV7-3 and TRBJ2-1, with D perhaps TRBD2 (5 bases). This CDR3 region has 12 residues. Germline CDR1 SGHTA, CDR2 FQGTGA.